This record concerns one T cell receptor (beta chain) sequence. Its antigen remains unidentified. The repertoire was sequenced with immunoSEQ multiplex PCR; TCRdb's copy has only in-frame clones and lacks some. The table has about 45,000 clones, over 75% seen once; the top ten hold about 2%. These data belong to a study of lymphopenia after photon versus proton radiotherapy. General study points: Under photons, naive T cells and diversity fell while effector/memory populations rose. Only patients who died were analyzed for survival; proton advantage is unproven. Oligoclonal CD8+ Temra expansion after nadir drove photon patients' diversity drop. Post-nadir TCR diversity decline inversely tracked overall survival among those who died.

Germline trimming cut 0 bases from V and 9 bases from J; bases unmatched to any gene: 5. This CDR3 has 15 amino acids. Germline V CDR1 and CDR2: SGHVS, FNYEAQ. The TCR sequence derives from a man aged 40-50 years with gastric cancer. Here the sequenced sample was peripheral blood, taken from a patient treated with photon-based radiotherapy. The chain combines TRBV7-6 with TRBJ2-1, with 10 bases aligning to TRBD2. The CDR3 sequence: CASSLAQRGGLEQFF. The CDR3 nucleotides read TGTGCCAGCAGCTTAGCCCAGCGGGGGGGCCTTGAGCAGTTCTTC.